The 3 T cell receptor beta chains given below trace back to one sample, sequenced in a study of response to subunit inactivated influenza vaccine. Each CDR3 protein is one row after TCRdb ran MiXCR on the RT-PCR reads. Among 500,000 to 600,000 distinct CDR3 sequences listed, 13% were seen once. Sample: PBMCs from blood, taken roughly 47 days after vaccination. Receptors were obtained from a man between 50 and 59 years old who received an inactivated influenza vaccine.

The J gene is TRBJ1-1, the V gene TRBV20-1; unclear D gene. The CDR3 totals 17 residues. Germline values: CDR1 DFQATT, CDR2 SNEGSKA (reference sequence). The V gene lost 7 bases and the J gene lost 0 bases, with 24 bases spanning the gap. CDR3 nucleotide sequence: TGCAGTGTCCCCCTACGGAGGGCCAGATCTATGAACACTGAAGCTTTCTTT. Protein sequence: CSVPLRRARSMNTEAFF.

The V gene is TRBV20-1, the J gene TRBJ1-5; D possibly corresponds to TRBD1 (5 bases). The V gene lost 3 bases and the J gene lost 10 bases, with 16 bases spanning the gap. Germline V gives CDR1 DFQATT, CDR2 SNEGSKA (reference sequence). This CDR3 region has 13 residues. CDR3 DNA sequence: TGCAGTGCTAGGGGGGGTGGCCGGGGCCCCCAGCATTTT. Its protein product is CSARGGGRGPQHF.

This clonotype was counted many times. CDR3 coding DNA: TGCAGTGCTAGAGTAGGCCTAGCGGGGAAGAGAGGGCAGTTCTTC. Amino acids: CSARVGLAGKRGQFF. The chain links TRBV20-1 to TRBJ2-1; 9 nucleotides align to TRBD2. The J segment lost 12 bases and the V segment lost 1 base, leaving 13 bases of the junction unmatched. The germline CDR1 and CDR2 sequences are DFQATT and SNEGSKA (reference sequence). The CDR3 runs 15 residues.